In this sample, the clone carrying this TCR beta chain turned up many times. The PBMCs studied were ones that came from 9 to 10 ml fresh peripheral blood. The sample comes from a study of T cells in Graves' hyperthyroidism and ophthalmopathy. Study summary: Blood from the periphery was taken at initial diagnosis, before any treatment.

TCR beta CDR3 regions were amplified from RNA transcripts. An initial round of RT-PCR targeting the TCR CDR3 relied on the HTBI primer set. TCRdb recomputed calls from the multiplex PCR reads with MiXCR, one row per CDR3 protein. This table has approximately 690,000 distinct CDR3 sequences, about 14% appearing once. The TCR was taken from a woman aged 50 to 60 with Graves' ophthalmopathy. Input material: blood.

CDR3 sequence reads: CASSLIGRAEQYF. The CDR3 bases are TGTGCCAGCAGCTTAATTGGAAGGGCCGAGCAGTACTTC. The chain combines TRBV7-3 with TRBJ2-7; no definite D call. CDR3 length: 13 amino acids. V lost 1 base to trimming and J lost 6 bases, with 10 bases between them. CDR1 and CDR2 from the germline V gene are SGHTA and FQGTGA.